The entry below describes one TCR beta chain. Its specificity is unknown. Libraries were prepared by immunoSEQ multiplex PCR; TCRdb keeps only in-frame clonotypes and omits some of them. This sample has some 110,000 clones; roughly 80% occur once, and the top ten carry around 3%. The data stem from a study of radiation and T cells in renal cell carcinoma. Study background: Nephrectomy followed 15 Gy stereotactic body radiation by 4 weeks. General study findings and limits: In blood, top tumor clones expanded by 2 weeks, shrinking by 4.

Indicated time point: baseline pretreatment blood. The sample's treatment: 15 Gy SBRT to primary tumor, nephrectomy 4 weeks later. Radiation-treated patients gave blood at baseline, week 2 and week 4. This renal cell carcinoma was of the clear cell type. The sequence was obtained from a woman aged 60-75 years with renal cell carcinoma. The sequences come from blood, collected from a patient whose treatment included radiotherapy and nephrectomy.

The CDR3 reads CASSLRDGLGTQYF. The CDR3 nucleotides read TGTGCCAGCAGCCTCCGGGACGGTCTGGGTACGCAGTATTTT. The chain combines TRBV11-2 with TRBJ2-3, with D possibly called TRBD1 or TRBD2 (5 bases each). Between the trimmed V and J ends, which lost 5 bases and 8 bases, there was a span of 17 bases. CDR3 length: 14 residues. Germline V gives CDR1 SGHAT, CDR2 FQNNGV.